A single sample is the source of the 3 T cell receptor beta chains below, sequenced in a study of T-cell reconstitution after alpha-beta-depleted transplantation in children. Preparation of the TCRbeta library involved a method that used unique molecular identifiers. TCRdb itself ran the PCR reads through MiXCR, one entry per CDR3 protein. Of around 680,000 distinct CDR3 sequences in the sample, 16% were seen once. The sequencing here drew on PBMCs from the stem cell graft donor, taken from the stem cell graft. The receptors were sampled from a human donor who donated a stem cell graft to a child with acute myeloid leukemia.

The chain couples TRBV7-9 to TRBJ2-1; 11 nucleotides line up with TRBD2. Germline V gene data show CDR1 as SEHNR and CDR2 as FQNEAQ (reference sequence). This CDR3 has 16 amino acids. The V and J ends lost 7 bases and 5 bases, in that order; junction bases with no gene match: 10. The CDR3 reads CASTLLAGGPNNEQFF. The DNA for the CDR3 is TGTGCCAGCACGCTCCTAGCGGGGGGTCCCAACAATGAGCAGTTCTTC. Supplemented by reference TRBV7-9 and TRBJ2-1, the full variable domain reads DTGVSQNPRHKITKRGQNVTFRCDPISEHNRLYWYRQTLGQGPEFLTYFQNEAQLEKSRLLSDRFSAERPKGSFSTLEIQRTEQGDSAMYLCASTLLAGGPNNEQFFGPGTRLTVL.

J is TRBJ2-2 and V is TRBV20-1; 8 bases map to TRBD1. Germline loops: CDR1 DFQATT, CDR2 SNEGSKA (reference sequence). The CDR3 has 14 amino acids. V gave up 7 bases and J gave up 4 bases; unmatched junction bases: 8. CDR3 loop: CSVPRGQGTGELFF. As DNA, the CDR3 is TGCAGTGTTCCCAGGGGGCAGGGCACCGGGGAGCTGTTTTTT.

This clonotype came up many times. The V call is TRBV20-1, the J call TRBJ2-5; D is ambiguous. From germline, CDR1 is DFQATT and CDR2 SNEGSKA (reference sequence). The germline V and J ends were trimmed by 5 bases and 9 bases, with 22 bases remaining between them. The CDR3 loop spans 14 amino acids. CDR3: CSAGWAPRQRAQYF. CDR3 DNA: TGCAGTGCTGGGTGGGCTCCAAGGCAGCGAGCCCAGTACTTC.